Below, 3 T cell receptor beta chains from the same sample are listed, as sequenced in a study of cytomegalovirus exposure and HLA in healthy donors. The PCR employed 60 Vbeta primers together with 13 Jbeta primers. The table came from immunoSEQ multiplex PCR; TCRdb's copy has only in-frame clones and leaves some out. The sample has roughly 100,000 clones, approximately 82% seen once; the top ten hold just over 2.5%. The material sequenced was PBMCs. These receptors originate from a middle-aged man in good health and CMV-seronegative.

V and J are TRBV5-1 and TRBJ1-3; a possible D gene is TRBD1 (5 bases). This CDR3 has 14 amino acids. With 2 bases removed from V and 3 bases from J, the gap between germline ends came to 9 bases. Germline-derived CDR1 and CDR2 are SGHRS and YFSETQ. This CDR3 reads CASSLDSFGNTIYF. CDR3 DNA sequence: TGCGCCAGCAGCTTAGACAGCTTTGGAAACACCATATATTTT.

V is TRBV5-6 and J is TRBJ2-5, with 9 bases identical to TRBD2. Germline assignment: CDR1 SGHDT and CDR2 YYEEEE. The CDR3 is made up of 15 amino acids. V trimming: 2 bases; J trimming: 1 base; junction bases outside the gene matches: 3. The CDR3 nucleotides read TGTGCCAGCAGCTTCGCACTAGCGGGCCAAGAGACCCAGTACTTC. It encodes CASSFALAGQETQYF.

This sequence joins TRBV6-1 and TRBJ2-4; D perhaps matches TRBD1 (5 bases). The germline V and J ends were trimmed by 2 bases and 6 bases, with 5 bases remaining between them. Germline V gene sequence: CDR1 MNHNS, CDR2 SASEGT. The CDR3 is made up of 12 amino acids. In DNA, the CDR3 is TGTGCCAGCAGTGAACAGGGAAACATTCAGTACTTC. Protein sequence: CASSEQGNIQYF.